Shown below are 29 T cell receptor beta chains from a single sample sequenced in a study of T cell responses to AZD1222 COVID-19 vaccine (dated by TCRdb to about 2021). The time point label of this sample denotes: baseline before first vaccination. The method was the immunoSEQ multiplex PCR assay. TCRdb provides this immuneACCESS table in a form limited to in-frame rearrangements. Some clones are lacking; in checked studies, under half of them reflect an unresolved V gene, and why the rest are absent is not known. For this sample the table gives 45,000 to 55,000 clones, of which around 80% were detected only once. Roughly 10% of the sample belongs to the ten largest clones. The source was peripheral blood, collected on day 0 of AZD1222 vaccination. Receptors originate from an adult in good health.

The CDR3 loop reads CASSLGLGGLTDYEQYF. In DNA, the CDR3 is TGTGCCAGCAGCTTAGGGTTGGGGGGTTTGACAGACTACGAGCAGTACTTC. The chain joins TRBV7-9 to TRBJ2-7, with D perhaps TRBD2 (6 bases). This CDR3 contains 17 residues. The germline CDR1 and CDR2 sequences are SEHNR and FQNEAQ (reference sequence). V dropped 1 base and J dropped 3 bases, with 19 bases sitting between them.

The rearrangement links TRBV7-2 to TRBJ1-2; D is ambiguous. V lost 5 bases to trimming and J lost 0 bases, with 10 bases between them. Germline loops: CDR1 SGHTA, CDR2 FQGNSA. The CDR3 has 14 residues. CDR3 DNA: TGTGCCAGCAGCGGGTCAGTTTCTAACTATGGCTACACCTTC. It specifies CASSGSVSNYGYTF. Looking up the rest from reference TRBV7-2 and TRBJ1-2 gives the full variable domain: GAGVSQSPSNKVTEKGKDVELRCDPISGHTALYWYRQSLGQGLEFLIYFQGNSAPDKSGLPSDRFSAERTGGSVSTLTIQRTQQEDSAVYLCASSGSVSNYGYTFGSGTRLTVV.

The chain carries TRBV29-1 and TRBJ2-2; D possibly uses TRBD1 or TRBD2 (6 bases each). Germline CDR1 and CDR2: SQVTM and ANQGSEA. There are 13 residues in the CDR3. CDR3 region: CSGGGANTGELFF. DNA for the CDR3: TGCAGTGGAGGGGGTGCGAACACCGGGGAGCTGTTTTTT.

This rearrangement joins TRBV29-1 to TRBJ1-2; perhaps TRBD1 as D (6 bases). Deletions cut 4 bases from V and 5 bases from J, with 11 bases between. There are 12 residues in the CDR3. Germline CDR1 and CDR2: SQVTM and ANQGSEA. CDR3 amino acids: CSVAGTLYGYTF. In nucleotides, the CDR3 is TGCAGCGTTGCCGGGACACTTTATGGCTACACCTTC.

The V and J genes are TRBV6-2 or TRBV6-3 and TRBJ2-7; D call uncertain. CDR3 length equals 13 residues. The germline gives CDR1 MNHEY, CDR2 SVGEGT. Trimming stripped 2 bases from V and 3 bases from J, with 8 bases between. The CDR3 DNA reads as TGTGCCAGCAGTTACCCGACGTACTACGAGCAGTACTTC. Translated, it gives CASSYPTYYEQYF.

This chain links TRBV5-5 with TRBJ1-6; weak D call: TRBD1 (5 bases). Deletions cut 3 bases from V and 1 base from J, with 23 bases between. CDR3 size: 20 residues. Germline CDR1 is SGHKS and CDR2 is YYEKEE (reference sequence). The CDR3 coding sequence is TGTGCCAGCAGCTCAGGGTGGGAGGAGGGAATATCGTCCTATAATTCACCCCTCCACTTT. Protein: CASSSGWEEGISSYNSPLHF.

The chain employs TRBV6-1 and TRBJ1-3; D gene uncertain. Trimming pared 8 bases from V and 1 base from J, leaving 15 bases between. The germline gives CDR1 MNHNS, CDR2 SASEGT. CDR3 length: 15 amino acids. The CDR3 DNA reads as TGTGCCAGCGGTTTGGAGGGAATTTCTGGAAACACCATATATTTT. It translates to CASGLEGISGNTIYF.

This chain uses TRBV5-1 with TRBJ2-3; 7 bases match TRBD1. V lost 3 bases, J lost 6 bases, and 7 bases stayed unmatched. The V gene's germline CDR1 is SGHRS and CDR2 YFSETQ. The CDR3 totals 14 residues. In nucleotides, the CDR3 is TGCGCCAGCAGCTATCGACAGGGCGGGGATACGCAGTATTTT. This encodes CASSYRQGGDTQYF.

V and J are TRBV7-8 and TRBJ1-1, with D possibly matching TRBD1 (5 bases). Germline-derived CDR1 and CDR2 are SGHVS and FQNEAQ. The CDR3 is 14 amino acids. The ends were cut back, 0 bases at V and 5 bases at J, with 10 bases in the middle. The CDR3 DNA reads as TGTGCCAGCAGCTTAGCGGGGGGTGGTACTGAAGCTTTCTTT. Its translation is CASSLAGGGTEAFF.

The V call is TRBV7-3, the J call TRBJ2-3; D uncertain. From germline, CDR1 is SGHTA and CDR2 FQGTGA. This CDR3 contains 13 residues. V lost 2 bases and J 0 bases, leaving 3 bases between the germline ends. The CDR3 DNA reads TGTGCCAGCAGCTTAGCTAGCACAGATACGCAGTATTTT. The encoded protein is CASSLASTDTQYF.

This clone was observed a single time. The chain has TRBV6-2 or TRBV6-3 and TRBJ2-5; the D call may be TRBD1 or TRBD2 (5 bases each). Trimming took 2 bases from V and 9 from J, leaving 16 bases between them. Per the germline V gene, CDR1 is MNHEY and CDR2 is SVGEGT. This CDR3 is 14 amino acids long. CDR3 nucleotides: TGTGCCAGCAGTTACGGGGGTGCCCACCTACCCCAGTACTTC. Its protein product is CASSYGGAHLPQYF.

The rearrangement uses TRBV25-1 and TRBJ1-1, with D perhaps matching TRBD1 (6 bases). Trimming stripped 7 bases from V and 0 bases from J, with 9 bases between. Germline V CDR1 and CDR2: MGHDK, SYGVNS. The CDR3 loop spans 13 amino acids. The CDR3 sequence is CASTDSLNTEAFF. In DNA, the CDR3 is TGTGCCAGCACGGACAGTTTGAACACTGAAGCTTTCTTT.

The rearrangement links TRBV10-3 to TRBJ1-5; D might be TRBD1 (5 bases). The length of the CDR3 is 14 residues. V was trimmed by 3 bases and J by 4 bases, leaving 10 bases between them. CDR1 and CDR2 from the germline V gene are ENHRY and SYGVKD. CDR3 amino acids: CAISERSGNQPQHF. In nucleotides, the CDR3 is TGTGCCATCAGTGAACGGTCAGGGAATCAGCCCCAGCATTTT.

The chain is built from TRBV2 and TRBJ2-7; 8 bases agree with TRBD1. The CDR3 extends over 13 amino acids. Germline CDR1 and CDR2: SNHLY and FYNNEI. Trimming at V came to 8 bases and at J to 0 bases, leaving 3 bases not matched to a gene. The CDR3 region is CASDRGPSYEQYF. In nucleotides, the CDR3 is TGTGCCAGCGACAGGGGTCCCTCCTACGAGCAGTACTTC.

CDR3 sequence (DNA): TGTGCCTGGAGTGCTCGCCCTAGGACACCCAACTACGAGCAGTACTTC. Protein sequence: CAWSARPRTPNYEQYF. The chain joins TRBV30 to TRBJ2-7, with D possibly matching TRBD1 (5 bases). The V end was cut by 1 base, the J end by 3 bases, with 19 bases between. The CDR3 has 16 residues. Germline CDR1 and CDR2: GTSNPN and SVGIG (reference sequence).

This chain joins TRBV7-8 and TRBJ1-6; no clear D gene. This CDR3 contains 15 residues. V dropped 5 bases and J dropped 2 bases, with 10 bases sitting between them. Germline V gives CDR1 SGHVS, CDR2 FQNEAQ. CDR3 protein: CASSVGSPYNSPLHF. The CDR3 DNA is TGTGCCAGCAGCGTGGGCTCTCCCTATAATTCACCCCTCCACTTT.

The chain carries TRBV7-3 and TRBJ1-2; tentative D call: TRBD1 (6 bases). The CDR3 contains 13 residues. Germline loops: CDR1 SGHTA, CDR2 FQGTGA. V lost 0 bases to trimming and J lost 8 bases, with 10 bases between them. CDR3 in DNA: TGTGCCAGCAGCTTAACCGGGACAAAAGGCTACACCTTC. Amino acid sequence: CASSLTGTKGYTF.

This chain joins TRBV12-5 and TRBJ2-2, with TRBD2 matching 10 bases. V lost 0 bases and J lost 5; bases outside the gene matches: 9. Germline CDR1 is LGHNT and CDR2 is FRNRAP. CDR3 size: 18 residues. This chain's CDR3 is CASGLVHVAGGPTGELFF. DNA of the CDR3: TGTGCTAGTGGTTTGGTACACGTAGCGGGAGGACCTACCGGGGAGCTGTTTTTT.

The rearrangement links TRBV19 to TRBJ2-1, with unresolved D. Deletions cut 3 bases from V and 5 bases from J, with 5 bases between. The CDR3 is 12 amino acids. CDR1 LNHDA and CDR2 SQIVND come from the germline V gene (reference sequence). For the CDR3, the DNA is TGTGCCAGTAGTATGCGAGACAATGAGCAGTTCTTC. Encoded protein: CASSMRDNEQFF.

V usage is TRBV6-5 and J usage is TRBJ1-2; 7 bases align to TRBD1. J lost 6 bases, V lost 0 bases, and 4 bases had no gene match. The germline V gene has CDR1 MNHEY and CDR2 SVGAGI. CDR3 length: 14 residues. In DNA, the CDR3 is TGTGCCAGCAGTTACTCGGGACAGAGGAATGGCTACACCTTC. Its protein product is CASSYSGQRNGYTF.

This chain joins TRBV25-1 and TRBJ1-2; possible D gene TRBD1, 5 bases. The CDR3 consists of 13 residues. Germline loops: CDR1 MGHDK, CDR2 SYGVNS. Trimming took off 4 bases at V and 7 bases at J, with 13 bases between the two ends. The CDR3 DNA is TGTGCCAGCAGTGGGACAACAGGTTTTGGCTACACCTTC. Amino acids: CASSGTTGFGYTF.

The chain recombines TRBV4-1 with TRBJ1-2; 7 bases map to TRBD1. Germline V gene lookup returns CDR1 MGHRA and CDR2 YSYEKL. Germline trimming cut 3 bases from V and 7 bases from J; bases unmatched to any gene: 8. The CDR3 length is 14 residues. CDR3 DNA sequence: TGCGCCAGCAGCCACCCAACAGGGGATGGTGGCTACACCTTC. It specifies CASSHPTGDGGYTF.

The chain has TRBV7-2 and TRBJ1-1; a possible D gene is TRBD1 (6 bases). V lost 3 bases and J 8 bases, leaving 13 bases between the germline ends. CDR3 length: 13 amino acids. Germline V gene data show CDR1 as SGHTA and CDR2 as FQGNSA. The CDR3: CASSLATQGEAFF. In DNA form, the CDR3 reads TGTGCCAGCAGCTTGGCTACTCAGGGGGAAGCTTTCTTT.

This chain links TRBV6-4 with TRBJ2-5; TRBD2 aligns across 8 bases. With 1 base clipped from V and 2 bases from J, the junction kept 3 bases outside the gene matches. The V gene's germline CDR1 is MRHNA and CDR2 SNTAGT. The CDR3 has 15 amino acids. The CDR3 reads CASSDFQRGQETQYF. Written as DNA, the CDR3 is TGTGCCAGCAGTGACTTTCAGCGGGGGCAAGAGACCCAGTACTTC.

This chain uses TRBV6-5 with TRBJ1-2; no firm D call. Germline V gene data show CDR1 as MNHEY and CDR2 as SVGAGI. The V gene lost 5 bases and the J gene lost 1 base, with 14 bases spanning the gap. The CDR3 extends over 15 amino acids. The chain's CDR3 is CASSNTGNSNYGYTF. The CDR3 DNA sequence: TGTGCCAGCAGTAACACCGGGAACAGTAACTATGGCTACACCTTC.

The chain combines TRBV20-1 with TRBJ2-1; D unclear. The CDR3 length is 11 residues. Germline CDR1 and CDR2: DFQATT and SNEGSKA (reference sequence). CDR3 residues: CYGERGDEQFF. In DNA, the CDR3 is TGCTATGGCGAACGTGGGGATGAGCAGTTCTTC.

Regarding this clone: This may come from a read error, since a much larger clone is one base off. This chain joins TRBV7-2 and TRBJ2-7, with no clear D. CDR1 SGHTA and CDR2 FQGNSA come from the germline V gene. This CDR3 region has 11 residues. V shed 6 bases and J shed 2 bases, with 5 bases lying between them. DNA for the CDR3: TGTGCCAGCAGTTTAACCTACGAGCAGTACTTC. Translation: CASSLTYEQYF.

The rearrangement links TRBV29-1 to TRBJ2-7; TRBD1 matches 7 bases. Per the germline V gene, CDR1 is SQVTM and CDR2 is ANQGSEA. The V and J ends lost 5 bases and 2 bases, in that order; junction bases with no gene match: 6. CDR3 size: 13 residues. The CDR3 reads CSVFRDSTYEQYF. The CDR3 region has the DNA TGCAGCGTTTTCCGGGACAGTACCTACGAGCAGTACTTC.

The rearrangement uses TRBV28 and TRBJ1-2; 12 nucleotides align to TRBD1. The V gene end was trimmed by 6 bases and the J gene end by 5 bases; junction bases not matched to a gene: 7. The CDR3 has 15 amino acids. Germline lookup yields CDR1 MDHEN and CDR2 SYDVKM. The DNA for the CDR3 is TGTGCCAGCAGAGCGGGACAGGGGGCGCGATATGGCTACACCTTC. This encodes CASRAGQGARYGYTF.